The clone carrying this TCR beta chain was seen ten or more times. Antigen: not known. The data derive from a study of T cells in Graves' hyperthyroidism and ophthalmopathy. Study-wide results and caveats: Most clonotypes expanded in the thyroid (above 0.001) were also present in blood.

Participants, patients aged 18 to 65, had newly diagnosed hyperthyroidism with a duration under 2 months. CDR1 KGHSH and CDR2 LQKENI come from the germline V gene. Trimming took 4 bases from V and 4 from J; bases not matched to a gene: 10. CDR3 length: 16 amino acids. Regions amplified from RNA transcripts were the TCR beta CDR3 regions. During a first-round RT-PCR of the TCR CDR3, the HTBI primer set was used. A single record per CDR3 protein comes from TCRdb applying MiXCR to the multiplex PCR reads. Among more than 650,000 distinct CDR3 sequences listed, approximately 14% were seen once. Sequenced sample: blood. This chain connects TRBV18 to TRBJ2-3; 8 bases are shared with TRBD2. This clonotype originated in a woman aged 18-29 years with Graves' hyperthyroidism. The chain's CDR3 is CASSHLSGSGSDTQYF. CDR3 nucleotide sequence: TGTGCCAGCTCACACCTAAGCGGGAGTGGCTCAGATACGCAGTATTTT.